A selection of T cell receptor beta chains follows, all from one sample in a study of control samples from healthy donors and cancer patients. The data were produced by immunoSEQ multiplex PCR, yet TCRdb's version contains in-frame clones alone and is incomplete. The data contain about 130,000 clones, 80% to 95% of them singletons. The sample was blood. Every receptor here comes from a middle-aged man in good health. CDR3s include the opening cysteine and the closing phenylalanine or tryptophan. Fields, in order: clone size, V gene, D gene, J gene, CDR3 protein. A D gene is named only where the DNA matches it firmly. Expanded clones get a size class; other rows say once, few or many, or leave the size out.

-	TRBV6-5	-	TRBJ1-1	CASRYHGAKNTEAFF
few	TRBV10-3	TRBD1	TRBJ1-3	CAISSTGLFSGNTIYF
-	TRBV5-1	TRBD2	TRBJ2-3	CASSLAASGGAGDF
-	TRBV19	-	TRBJ2-7	CASSGLYEQYF
-	TRBV29-1	-	TRBJ2-3	CSLRGGGADTQYF
-	TRBV5-1	TRBD2	TRBJ2-7	CASSPDGRNEQYF
-	TRBV21-1	-	TRBJ2-6	CASSIRATDSGANVLTF
-	TRBV9	-	TRBJ1-1	CASSVGIRNTEAFF
once	TRBV7-9	-	TRBJ2-1	CASSSVNNEQFF
-	TRBV5-5	-	TRBJ2-7	CASSPGEGAYEQYF
-	TRBV19	TRBD2	TRBJ2-3	CASSIAAGGTDTQYF
-	TRBV6-6	-	TRBJ2-2	CATPDSRGETGELFF
-	TRBV7-3	-	TRBJ2-3	CASMTVVPGTDTQYF
-	TRBV18	-	TRBJ2-7	CASMTRDGNSYEQYF
once	TRBV18	TRBD1	TRBJ1-6	CASSPNRTGSALHF
-	TRBV7-8	-	TRBJ2-1	CASSLDSGFNEQFF
-	TRBV5-1	-	TRBJ1-6	CASSPGQPNSPLHF
-	TRBV27	TRBD1	TRBJ1-6	CASSFGTEETPLHF
-	TRBV7-9	-	TRBJ2-5	CASSPQGRGAQYF
-	TRBV18	-	TRBJ1-1	CASSPPGGTEAFF
-	TRBV6-5	-	TRBJ2-7	CASARALDYEQYF
-	TRBV30	-	TRBJ1-5	CAWSVGSPGNQPQHF